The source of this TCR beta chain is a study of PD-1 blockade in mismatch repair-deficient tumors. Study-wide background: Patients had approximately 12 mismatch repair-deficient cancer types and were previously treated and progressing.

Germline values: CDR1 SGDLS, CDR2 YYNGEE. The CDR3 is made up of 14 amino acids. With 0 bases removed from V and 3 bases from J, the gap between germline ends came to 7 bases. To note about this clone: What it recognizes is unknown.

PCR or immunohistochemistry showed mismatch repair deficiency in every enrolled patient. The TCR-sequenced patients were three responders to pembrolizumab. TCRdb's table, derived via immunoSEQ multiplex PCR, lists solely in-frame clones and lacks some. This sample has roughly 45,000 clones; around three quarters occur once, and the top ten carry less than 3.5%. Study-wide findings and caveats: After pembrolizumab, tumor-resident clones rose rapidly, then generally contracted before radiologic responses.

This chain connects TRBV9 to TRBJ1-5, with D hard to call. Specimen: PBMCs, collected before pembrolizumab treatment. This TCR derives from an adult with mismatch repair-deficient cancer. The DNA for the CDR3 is TGTGCCAGCAGCGTAGGAAGGGACAATCAGCCCCAGCATTTT. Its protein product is CASSVGRDNQPQHF.